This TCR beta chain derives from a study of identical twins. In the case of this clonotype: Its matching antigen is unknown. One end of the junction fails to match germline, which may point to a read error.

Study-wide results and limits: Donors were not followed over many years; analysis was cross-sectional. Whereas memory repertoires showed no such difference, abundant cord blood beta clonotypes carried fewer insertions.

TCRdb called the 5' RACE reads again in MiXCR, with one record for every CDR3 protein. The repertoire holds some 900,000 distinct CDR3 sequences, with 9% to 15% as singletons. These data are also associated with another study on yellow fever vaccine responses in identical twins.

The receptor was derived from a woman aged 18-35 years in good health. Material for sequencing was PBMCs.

CDR3 bases: TGTTCCAGCAGCTTAGATGGGACTAGCGGGGGGCGTGAGCAGTTCTTC. Amino acid sequence: CSSSLDGTSGGREQFF. The V and J genes are TRBV11-2 and TRBJ2-1; 15 bases fit TRBD2. CDR1 SGHAT and CDR2 FQNNGV come from the germline V gene. There are 16 residues in the CDR3.